The text below deals with one TCR beta chain. What it binds is unknown. This sample is drawn from a study of cytomegalovirus exposure and HLA in healthy donors. Study outcomes and limitations: Follow-up analysis later connected one missense variant in DCLRE1C with trimming of TCR beta V- and J-genes.

Amplification used 60 Vbeta primers and 13 Jbeta primers. Clones were read by immunoSEQ multiplex PCR, and TCRdb kept only the in-frame ones, dropping some. The data show fewer than 200,000 clones, 65% to 85% seen once. The CDR3 consists of 20 residues. CDR1 GTSNPN and CDR2 SVGIG come from the germline V gene (reference sequence). J lost 4 bases, V lost 0 bases, and 18 bases had no gene match. The receptor comes from a man between 35 and 55 years old in good health and CMV-seropositive. This chain connects TRBV30 to TRBJ2-3, with TRBD2 matching 11 bases. The sample comprised PBMCs. The CDR3 nucleotides read TGTGCCTGGAGTGTACGCAGGACTAGCGGGCCGGCTGCCAGCGCAGATACGCAGTATTTT. This translates into CAWSVRRTSGPAASADTQYF.